These 29 T cell receptor beta chains were sequenced from one sample in a study of cytomegalovirus exposure and HLA in healthy donors. The PCR ran on 60 Vbeta and 13 Jbeta primers. Only in-frame clones appear in the TCRdb table, and some are missing; sequencing was by immunoSEQ multiplex PCR. The table has about 120,000 clones, roughly 65% seen once. Sequenced input: PBMCs. The source is a man aged 35 to 55 in good health and CMV-seropositive.

The chain couples TRBV12-5 to TRBJ2-7; D gene uncertain. V lost 0 bases and J lost 6, with 15 bases in between. CDR3 length: 15 amino acids. CDR1 and CDR2 from the germline V gene are LGHNT and FRNRAP. The CDR3, as DNA: TGTGCTAGTGGTTTGGTACCTTTAGCCCCGGGCGAGCAGTACTTC. This translates into CASGLVPLAPGEQYF.

There are a few counts of this clone. The chain combines TRBV5-1 with TRBJ1-3, with a tentative D call TRBD1 (5 bases). V lost 0 bases to trimming and J lost 0 bases, with 10 bases between them. This CDR3 spans 16 amino acids. Per germline, CDR1 SGHRS and CDR2 YFSETQ. CDR3 loop: CASSLEKQGSGNTIYF. In nucleotides, the CDR3 is TGCGCCAGCAGCTTGGAAAAGCAGGGCTCTGGAAACACCATATATTTT.

This clone has more than one count but fewer than ten. V and J are TRBV9 and TRBJ1-3; D gene unclear. The CDR3 is 17 amino acids. Trimming shortened V by 2 bases and J by 0 bases, and 15 bases separated the two germline ends. CDR1 and CDR2 from the germline V gene are SGDLS and YYNGEE. CDR3 amino acids: CASSVFPQALSGNTIYF. The DNA for the CDR3 is TGTGCCAGCAGCGTGTTCCCCCAGGCCCTCTCTGGAAACACCATATATTTT.

This clone was seen a few times. The chain has TRBV28 and TRBJ1-5; TRBD1 agrees at 10 bases. With 5 bases clipped from V and 7 bases from J, the junction kept 11 bases outside the gene matches. This CDR3 has 16 residues. Looked up from germline, CDR1 is MDHEN and CDR2 is SYDVKM. This chain's CDR3 is CASSPPGQGFHQPQHF. The CDR3 DNA is TGTGCCAGCAGTCCGCCGGGACAGGGGTTCCACCAGCCCCAGCATTTT.

This chain connects TRBV5-8 to TRBJ2-2, with no clear D. The ends were cut back, 0 bases at V and 6 bases at J, with 3 bases in the middle. Per the germline V gene, CDR1 is SGHTS and CDR2 is YDEGEE. The CDR3 is made up of 12 amino acids. CDR3 protein: CASSLASGELFF. The CDR3 nucleotides are TGTGCCAGCAGCTTGGCCTCCGGGGAGCTGTTTTTT. The complete variable domain, with remaining parts taken from reference TRBV5-8 and TRBJ2-2, reads EAGVTQSPTHLIKTRGQQATLRCSPISGHTSVYWYQQALGLGLQFLLWYDEGEERNRGNFPPRFSGRQFPNYSSELNVNALELEDSALYLCASSLASGELFFGEGSRLTVL.

This clone occurred a few times. The rearrangement uses TRBV7-8 and TRBJ1-1; no definite D call. Germline V CDR1 and CDR2: SGHVS, FQNEAQ. V lost 5 bases, J lost 0 bases, and 7 bases lay in between. The CDR3 consists of 13 residues. The CDR3 sequence is CASSPRMNTEAFF. For the CDR3, the DNA is TGTGCCAGCAGCCCCAGGATGAACACTGAAGCTTTCTTT.

This clone was detected only a few times. The V and J genes are TRBV18 and TRBJ2-1; D is unresolved. V was pared by 1 base and J by 8 bases, with 6 bases between. Germline assignment: CDR1 KGHSH and CDR2 LQKENI. This CDR3 is 12 amino acids long. The CDR3 nucleotides read TGTGCCAGCTCACCACTAGAGGATGAGCAGTTCTTC. Encoded protein: CASSPLEDEQFF. The whole variable domain, remainder taken from reference TRBV18 and TRBJ2-1, is NAGVMQNPRHLVRRRGQEARLRCSPMKGHSHVYWYRQLPEEGLKFMVYLQKENIIDESGMPKERFSAEFPKEGPSILRIQQVVRGDSAAYFCASSPLEDEQFFGPGTRLTVL.

The chain has TRBV10-3 and TRBJ2-2; 12 bases are shared with TRBD2. In germline, CDR1 is ENHRY, CDR2 SYGVKD. This CDR3 region has 19 residues. After removal of 0 bases from V and 1 base from J, the junction contained 6 bases not matched to a gene. DNA for the CDR3: TGTGCCATCAGTGAGTCAAAGACTAGCGGGGGCCGGAACACCGGGGAGCTGTTTTTT. It specifies CAISESKTSGGRNTGELFF.

J is TRBJ2-7 and V is TRBV28; 9 nucleotides align to TRBD1. The V and J ends lost 3 bases and 6 bases, in that order; junction bases with no gene match: 9. The CDR3 is 15 residues long. Germline CDR1 reads MDHEN; CDR2 reads SYDVKM. In nucleotides, the CDR3 is TGTGCCAGCAGTTTTCTACAGGGGGCCAGTGGCGAGCAGTACTTC. Its protein product is CASSFLQGASGEQYF.

The chain carries TRBV6-1 and TRBJ2-7; the match to TRBD1 covers 11 bases. The CDR3 spans 15 residues. V shed 5 bases and J 2 bases; nucleotides not matched to a gene: 5. Germline values: CDR1 MNHNS, CDR2 SASEGT. The DNA of the CDR3 is TGTGCCAGCAGTTCGCCGGGACAGGGGGCCTACGAGCAGTACTTC. Its protein product is CASSSPGQGAYEQYF.

In this sample, this clone turned up once. This sequence joins TRBV15 and TRBJ2-7, with D maybe TRBD1 (6 bases). This CDR3 comprises 14 residues. Per the germline V gene, CDR1 is LNHNV and CDR2 is YYDKDF (reference sequence). V dropped 0 bases and J dropped 4 bases, with 10 bases sitting between them. Here the CDR3 reads CATSREGQGYEQYF. CDR3 DNA sequence: TGTGCCACCAGCAGAGAAGGGCAGGGGTACGAGCAGTACTTC.

This rearrangement joins TRBV6-1 to TRBJ2-5; D is uncertain. Trimming took 9 bases from V and 5 from J, leaving 10 bases between them. The CDR3 loop spans 11 amino acids. Germline V gene sequence: CDR1 MNHNS, CDR2 SASEGT. The CDR3 bases are TGTGCCAGTTTTTTGTCGGAGACCCAGTACTTC. Its protein is CASFLSETQYF.

The genes are TRBV6-1 and TRBJ2-2; D ambiguous. CDR3 length: 17 amino acids. Trimming shortened V by 4 bases and J by 0 bases, and 15 bases separated the two germline ends. The germline CDR1 and CDR2 sequences are MNHNS and SASEGT. As DNA, the CDR3 is TGTGCCAGCAGTGTAAGTGGGCTACAAACGAACACCGGGGAGCTGTTTTTT. This translates into CASSVSGLQTNTGELFF.

This clone was seen a few times. V is TRBV5-4 and J is TRBJ2-1; TRBD2 matches 10 bases. CDR3 length equals 15 residues. Germline CDR1 SGHNT, CDR2 YYREEE (reference sequence). The V gene end was trimmed by 1 base and the J gene end by 9 bases; junction bases not matched to a gene: 7. The chain's CDR3 is CASSLRLAGDSEQFF. The CDR3 bases are TGTGCCAGCAGCTTGAGGCTAGCGGGGGACAGTGAGCAGTTCTTC.

The rearrangement links TRBV11-3 to TRBJ1-4; no definite D call. From germline, CDR1 is SGHNT and CDR2 YENEEA. The CDR3 length is 14 residues. Between the trimmed V and J ends, which lost 5 bases and 6 bases, there was a span of 13 bases. The CDR3 sequence is CASSAGGVDEKLFF. In DNA, the CDR3 is TGTGCCAGCAGCGCGGGTGGAGTGGATGAAAAACTGTTTTTT.

V and J are TRBV6-5 and TRBJ2-1; 10 nucleotides agree with TRBD2. V dropped 4 bases and J dropped 7; count of bases not matched to a gene: 10. The CDR3 totals 16 residues. Germline V CDR1 and CDR2: MNHEY, SVGAGI. Here the CDR3 DNA reads TGTGCCAGCAGTTTGGTCCTAGCGGGGGTGGTTAATGAGCAGTTCTTC. Translation: CASSLVLAGVVNEQFF.

The rearrangement joins TRBV7-3 to TRBJ2-1; a weak D match, TRBD2 (7 bases). The CDR3 covers 15 residues. V shed 5 bases and J shed 9 bases, with 20 bases lying between them. The V gene's germline CDR1 is SGHTA and CDR2 FQGTGA. The CDR3 coding sequence is TGTGCCAGCAGCCCCCAGGCGGGGGACAATGGTGAGCAGTTCTTC. This gives the protein CASSPQAGDNGEQFF.

CDR3 in amino acids: CASSEGQGARPGELFF. As DNA, the CDR3 is TGCGCCAGCAGCGAGGGACAGGGGGCGCGCCCCGGGGAGCTGTTTTTT. This chain uses TRBV5-1 with TRBJ2-2; 12 bases match TRBD1. CDR1 and CDR2 from the germline V gene are SGHRS and YFSETQ. The J segment lost 6 bases and the V segment lost 4 bases, leaving 7 bases of the junction unmatched. This CDR3 is built from 16 residues.

Remarks on this clone: At one end, the junction sequence differs from germline, possibly due to a read error. V gene TRBV7-7 combines with J gene TRBJ2-5; TRBD1 matches 10 bases. This CDR3 contains 14 residues. CDR1 SSHAT and CDR2 FNYEAQ come from the germline V gene (reference sequence). The CDR3 region is CASSRGQGRETQYF. In nucleotides, the CDR3 is TGTGCTAGCAGCCGGGGACAGGGGAGAGAGACCCAGTACTTC. The full variable domain, in which reference TRBV7-7 and TRBJ2-5 provide the parts outside the CDR3, is GAGVSQSPRYKVTKRGQDVTLRCDPISSHATLYWYQQALGQGPEFLTYFNYEAQPDKSGLPSDRFSAERPEGSISTLTIQRTEQRDSAMYRCASSRGQGRETQYFGPGTRLLVL.

This clone was observed a handful of times. This chain joins TRBV5-6 and TRBJ1-1, with a possible D match to TRBD1 (5 bases). V was shortened by 0 bases and J by 3 bases, with 9 bases between the two germline ends. Germline loops: CDR1 SGHDT, CDR2 YYEEEE. The CDR3 sequence is 14 residues long. CDR3 coding DNA: TGTGCCAGCAGCTTGGGACAGCCTTACACTGAAGCTTTCTTT. This codes for CASSLGQPYTEAFF.

This clone is labeled medium-sized (0.01 to 0.1%). The chain links TRBV6-5 to TRBJ2-7; tentatively, D is TRBD1 (5 bases). Germline assignment: CDR1 MNHEY and CDR2 SVGAGI. V was shortened by 2 bases and J by 4 bases, with 9 bases between the two germline ends. The CDR3 extends over 13 amino acids. This chain's CDR3 is CASSYRQWYEQYF. The CDR3 DNA sequence: TGTGCCAGCAGTTACAGACAGTGGTACGAGCAGTACTTC.

The V call is TRBV7-9, the J call TRBJ2-1; 11 bases align to TRBD2. Germline CDR1 and CDR2: SEHNR and FQNEAQ (reference sequence). The length of the CDR3 is 15 residues. V was clipped by 3 bases and J by 10 bases; unmatched bases: 8. CDR3 nucleotide sequence: TGTGCCAGCAGCTTGGTAGCGGGAGGGGTGGGGGAGCAGTTCTTC. It specifies CASSLVAGGVGEQFF.

The V gene is TRBV19, the J gene TRBJ1-5; maybe TRBD1 (5 bases). Germline assignment: CDR1 LNHDA and CDR2 SQIVND (reference sequence). The V end was cut by 4 bases, the J end by 6 bases, with 19 bases between. The CDR3 extends over 16 amino acids. The CDR3 is CASSRATAFNAQPQHF. CDR3 nucleotides: TGTGCCAGTAGTAGAGCGACAGCGTTCAACGCTCAGCCCCAGCATTTT.

The J gene is TRBJ1-1, the V gene TRBV27, with 7 bases fitting TRBD1. The CDR3 consists of 13 residues. In germline, CDR1 is MNHEY, CDR2 SMNVEV (reference sequence). With V trimmed by 2 bases and J by 8 bases, 5 bases remained unmatched. Here the CDR3 DNA reads TGTGCCAGCAGTTTACGGACAGGAATGGAAGCTTTCTTT. Protein: CASSLRTGMEAFF.

V usage is TRBV10-1 and J usage is TRBJ2-3; tentatively, D is TRBD2 (6 bases). CDR1 and CDR2 (germline): WNHNN, SYGVQD (reference sequence). The CDR3 runs to 14 residues. V shed 3 bases and J shed 4 bases, with 11 bases lying between them. The CDR3 DNA reads as TGCGCCAGCAGTGATGGGGGGAGTCCAGATACGCAGTATTTT. This gives the protein CASSDGGSPDTQYF.

The rearrangement links TRBV28 to TRBJ2-7; 8 bases are shared with TRBD1. Per the germline V gene, CDR1 is MDHEN and CDR2 is SYDVKM. The CDR3 totals 14 residues. After removal of 4 bases from V and 3 bases from J, the junction contained 5 bases not matched to a gene. The CDR3 loop is CASSSSGTGYEQYF. The CDR3 bases are TGTGCCAGCAGTTCCTCCGGGACAGGCTACGAGCAGTACTTC.

This CDR3 reads CASSLPPLAIQYF. In DNA, the CDR3 is TGTGCCAGCAGCTTGCCCCCCTTAGCTATACAGTACTTC. The chain combines TRBV5-6 with TRBJ2-7; unclear D gene. This CDR3 is 13 amino acids long. V was cut by 1 base and J by 10 bases, with 15 bases left in between. Germline V gene data show CDR1 as SGHDT and CDR2 as YYEEEE.

J is TRBJ2-2 and V is TRBV27; 9 bases are a match to TRBD2. This CDR3 has 15 residues. Germline lookup yields CDR1 MNHEY and CDR2 SMNVEV (reference sequence). J lost 2 bases, V lost 3 bases, and 1 base had no gene match. As DNA, the CDR3 is TGTGCCAGCAGTTTGCGGGAGGGCAACACCGGGGAGCTGTTTTTT. This gives the protein CASSLREGNTGELFF.

The sample holds a few counts of this clone. The rearrangement joins TRBV9 to TRBJ1-1; D gene ambiguous. CDR1 and CDR2 (germline): SGDLS, YYNGEE. V was shortened by 2 bases and J by 7 bases, with 12 bases between the two germline ends. The CDR3 loop spans 13 amino acids. As DNA, the CDR3 is TGTGCCAGCAGCGTTAGTTTGTGGAGTGAAGCTTTCTTT. This translates into CASSVSLWSEAFF.